The TCR beta chain described here comes from a study of identical twins (dated by TCRdb to the mid-2010s). With regard to the full study: To test whether fetal clonotypes persist, this study deep-sequenced TCR alpha and beta repertoires from monozygotic twins, from unrelated adults of various ages, and from cord blood. To rule out contamination, replicate twin experiments were performed at different times with different library preparation protocols. The paper's findings and limits, for the study overall: Compared with coincidental sharing between unrelated individuals, an excess of low generation-probability sequences was observed among out-of-frame TCR alpha sequences shared between twins. In beta out-of-frame sequences, excess twin sharing was weaker, because having fewer shared sequences lowered the signal-to-noise ratio. In monozygotic twins, recombination models systematically underestimated out-of-frame TCR alpha sharing, but the models matched the sharing seen between unrelated individuals. Conclusions relied on cross-sectional statistical analysis, since the same donors could not be followed over many years. Fewer insertions were carried by abundant cord blood beta clonotypes; a weaker similar trend was observed in young adult naive repertoires, while no such trend was observed in memory repertoires. Invariant T cells such as MAIT and iNKT could partly confound zero-insertion analyses, although diverse VJ usage argued against such confounding for most clonotypes.

On this clonotype itself: Its antigen has not been determined. No much larger clone exists at a distance of one base, and base qualities are not known.

All donors were healthy Caucasians. The twin cohort comprised three pairs of female monozygotic twins, all aged roughly 18 to 29 years. CD4+ and CD8+ T cell populations were isolated with positive isolation kits from Invitrogen. The library was obtained by 5' RACE. The sequencing machine was an Illumina HiSeq 2000. A universal primer binding site was added through template switching, and the final cDNA carried a unique molecular identifier so that TCR cDNA molecules could be counted accurately. Specific primers in the conserved constant-segment region were used to synthesize first-strand cDNA for TCR alpha and beta chains. Each cDNA library was double barcoded, with a SMART-Mk sample barcode plus Illumina barcodes, to control for contamination. Two successive PCR steps introduced TruSeq adapter sequences along with Illumina sample barcodes. The TCR alpha and beta cDNA libraries were sequenced on the Illumina HiSeq platform using custom primers. On the study's bioinformatics: Raw reads were processed with MiGEC to extract unique molecular identifiers, and MiXCR was used to determine CDR3 positions. For each individual, recombination models were inferred using an EM algorithm with the repgenHMM and IGoR tools. Shared clonotype analysis was performed with the tcR package in R, normalizing sharing by the product of cloneset sizes. To study raw recombination without the effects of thymic and clonal selection, out-of-frame nonproductive sequences were analyzed. TCRdb reprocessing: public reads trimmed at Q25 with fastp, clones called with MiXCR, in-frame beta chains kept. Entries are consolidated by CDR3 protein sequence, retaining the most common genes and DNA. In this record, the V and J calls reflect TCRdb's handling and not the investigators' own analysis. Here the sample has about 460,000 distinct CDR3 sequences; 12% to 15% occur a single time. The top ten hold about 0.52% of the sample.

Germline trimming: 7 bases from V, 2 bases from J; junction bases outside gene matches: 11. From the cysteine up to the phenylalanine, the CDR3 has a length of 17 residues. The kept DNA is CDR3 alone, 51 bases in frame from the first base. Per the germline V gene, SQVTM is the CDR1 and ANQGSEA is the CDR2. These data also formed part of another study, on yellow fever vaccine responses in identical twins. Per the second study: According to the authors, the vaccine-induced T cell response in identical twins seemed to be partly convergent and partly specific to each individual. Focusing on identical twins, the study followed the T cell clones that responded to the vaccine, and did so with precision.

Sequencing was performed on CD4+ T cells sorted from blood. The TCR comes from a woman younger than 30 in good health. The chain joins TRBV29-1 to TRBJ2-5; the central 15 bases match TRBD2. DNA sequence: TGCAGCGCCACAGGACTAGCGGGGGGGCGGATTCAAGAGACCCAGTACTTC. Translation gives CSATGLAGGRIQETQYF.